The present T cell receptor beta chain was sequenced within a study of T cells in localized non-small cell lung cancer. Notes on the study in general: There were a median around 53 of the top 100 tumor clones appearing in adjacent lung. Clonality peaked in uninvolved adjacent lung rather than tumor.

Repertoires were generated with immunoSEQ multiplex PCR, while TCRdb's copy carries only in-frame clones and drops some. The table has 2,600 or so clones, 26% seen once; the top ten hold around 15%. This clone was detected a few times. Its matching antigen is unknown. The sequence was obtained from a female donor older than 55 with stage I lung adenocarcinoma. The source was lung tumor tissue, collected before any cancer treatment.

The CDR3 region has the DNA TGTGCCAGCAGCCCCCGAGGGCCAGGGGCTAGGTCCTACGAGCAGTACTTC. Translated, it gives CASSPRGPGARSYEQYF. V and J are TRBV6-8 and TRBJ2-7, with a weak D call TRBD1 (6 bases). This CDR3 contains 17 residues. The V gene's germline CDR1 is MNHGY and CDR2 SAAAGT. With 6 bases removed from V and 1 base from J, the gap between germline ends came to 22 bases.